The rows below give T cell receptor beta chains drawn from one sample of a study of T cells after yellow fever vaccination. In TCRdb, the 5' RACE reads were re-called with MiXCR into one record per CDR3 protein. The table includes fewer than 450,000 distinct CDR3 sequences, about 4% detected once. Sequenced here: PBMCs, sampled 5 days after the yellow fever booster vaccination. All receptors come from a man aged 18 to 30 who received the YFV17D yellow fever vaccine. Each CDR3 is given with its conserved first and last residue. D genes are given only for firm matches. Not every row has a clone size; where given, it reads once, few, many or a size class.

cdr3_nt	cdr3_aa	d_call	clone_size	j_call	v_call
TGTGCCAGCAGTTTGCCTAGCGGGGACAATGAGCAGTTCTTC	CASSLPSGDNEQFF	TRBD2	many	TRBJ2-1	TRBV28
TGCGCCAGCAGCCCTGGCACCCACGAGCAGTACTTC	CASSPGTHEQYF	.	many	TRBJ2-7	TRBV5-1
TGTGCCAGCAGCGAGGGACAGGGAGGCACTGAAGCTTTCTTT	CASSEGQGGTEAFF	TRBD1	.	TRBJ1-1	TRBV6-1
TGCGCCAGCAGCCAACGGCGCGGCGAAGCTTTCTTT	CASSQRRGEAFF	.	.	TRBJ1-1	TRBV4-1
TGTGCCAGCAGTTCTGACGCGTTCTACGAGCAGTACTTC	CASSSDAFYEQYF	.	few	TRBJ2-7	TRBV5-6
TGTGCCTGGCACCAGGGGTTCACTGAAGCTTTCTTT	CAWHQGFTEAFF	.	.	TRBJ1-1	TRBV30
TGCAGCGTTGAAGGGAGAGTAAACACTGAAGCTTTCTTT	CSVEGRVNTEAFF	.	few	TRBJ1-1	TRBV29-1
TGCAGCGTTGGACAGGCCACTAGCACAGATACGCAGTATTTT	CSVGQATSTDTQYF	.	.	TRBJ2-3	TRBV29-1
TGTGCCAGCAGTTCAGGACTAGCGGGGTCAGATACGCAGTATTTT	CASSSGLAGSDTQYF	TRBD2	many	TRBJ2-3	TRBV6-4
TGTGCCAGCAGATACTCCGGGACTAGCGGGGGTTTTAGGTACAATGAGCAGTTCTTC	CASRYSGTSGGFRYNEQFF	TRBD2	.	TRBJ2-1	TRBV7-2
TGCAGTGCTAGAGAAGGGGAAACAGATACGCAGTATTTT	CSAREGETDTQYF	.	.	TRBJ2-3	TRBV20-1
TGTGCCAGCAGCTCAGACAGGGGGGATGAAAAACTGTTTTTT	CASSSDRGDEKLFF	TRBD1	.	TRBJ1-4	TRBV12-3/TRBV12-4
TGTGCCAGCAGTTTCGGCGGCAGGGTTCTGTCTGGGGCCAACGTCCTGACTTTC	CASSFGGRVLSGANVLTF	.	few	TRBJ2-6	TRBV12-3/TRBV12-4
TGTGCCAGCAGACCGGGACAGAAGTACGAGCAGTACTTC	CASRPGQKYEQYF	TRBD1	many	TRBJ2-7	TRBV12-3/TRBV12-4
TGTGCCAGCAGCTTGAGGGGCTTGGAGACCCAGTACTTC	CASSLRGLETQYF	.	many	TRBJ2-5	TRBV5-5
TGCGCCAGCAGCTTCGGGACAGGGGGCTCCTACCAAGAGACCCAGTACTTC	CASSFGTGGSYQETQYF	TRBD1	few	TRBJ2-5	TRBV5-1
TGTGCCATCAGTGAGTCAACTAGCGCGGGCAATGAGCAGTTCTTC	CAISESTSAGNEQFF	TRBD2	many	TRBJ2-1	TRBV10-3
TGCGCCAGCAGCTTGACAGGGGACAGGGCCTACAATGAGCAGTTCTTC	CASSLTGDRAYNEQFF	TRBD1	.	TRBJ2-1	TRBV5-1
TGTGCCAGTAGCTTGACAGGTCATGGAACTAATACGCAGTATTTT	CASSLTGHGTNTQYF	.	.	TRBJ2-3	TRBV19
TGCAGTGCTAGTGTACAGGGGGACACTGAAGCTTTCTTT	CSASVQGDTEAFF	TRBD1	many	TRBJ1-1	TRBV20-1
TGTGCCAGCAGCAAAAGGGGGGACACAACTTTTAATCAGCCCCAGCATTTT	CASSKRGDTTFNQPQHF	.	few	TRBJ1-5	TRBV27
TGTGCCAGCAGCTTAGTACTAGCGGGACTTCAAGAGACCCAGTACTTC	CASSLVLAGLQETQYF	TRBD2	.	TRBJ2-5	TRBV7-2
TGTGCCACCCAGATGGCCCCAGGGGAAGGGAAAGGCTACACCTTC	CATQMAPGEGKGYTF	.	.	TRBJ1-2	TRBV5-5
TGTGCCAGCAGCGTCACCGGGATTGAAGCTTTCTTT	CASSVTGIEAFF	.	few	TRBJ1-1	TRBV7-2
TGTGCCAGCAGCCAATTTCTCGGGAACACTGAAGCTTTCTTT	CASSQFLGNTEAFF	.	many	TRBJ1-1	TRBV3-1
TGTGCCAGCTCAGAGGACAGGGTGGCCCAGTACTTC	CASSEDRVAQYF	TRBD1	many	TRBJ2-5	TRBV18
TGTGCCAGCAGCCGGAGCAGTAGCGGGAACCCAGATACGCAGTATTTT	CASSRSSSGNPDTQYF	TRBD2	few	TRBJ2-3	TRBV4-2
TGTGCCACAACGTACAGGGTTCGGGAAAAACTGTTTTTT	CATTYRVREKLFF	.	many	TRBJ1-4	TRBV10-3
TGTGCCAGCAGCTTAGACGGGGGCATTGGAGGCTACCTTACCGACGTCAAAGAGACCCAGTACTTC	CASSLDGGIGGYLTDVKETQYF	.	.	TRBJ2-5	TRBV7-8
TGTGCCACCGCCTACGGGTATAATTCACCCCTCCACTTT	CATAYGYNSPLHF	.	few	TRBJ1-6	TRBV2